Each of the 16 T cell receptor beta chains below was sequenced from the same sample in a study of cytomegalovirus exposure and HLA in healthy donors. The study ran its PCR with 60 Vbeta and 13 Jbeta primers. Here immunoSEQ multiplex PCR was the method, and the copy in TCRdb shows in-frame clones only, minus some. The sample consists of around 160,000 clones, around 77% of them appearing once. Input material: PBMCs. The receptors were sampled from a woman in her thirties or forties in good health and CMV-seropositive.

V and J are TRBV5-1 and TRBJ1-4; 9 bases are a match to TRBD1. The CDR3 is 14 residues long. V shed 1 base and J 8 bases; nucleotides not matched to a gene: 3. Germline V gene lookup returns CDR1 SGHRS and CDR2 YFSETQ. CDR3 protein: CASSLRTGVEKLFF. The CDR3 DNA reads as TGCGCCAGCAGCTTGAGGACAGGGGTCGAAAAACTGTTTTTT.

The chain combines TRBV7-3 with TRBJ2-6, with 10 bases matching TRBD2. V gave up 5 bases and J gave up 2 bases; unmatched junction bases: 0. The CDR3 runs 15 residues. Germline CDR1 and CDR2: SGHTA and FQGTGA. The CDR3 loop is CASSLAGAGANVLTF. The DNA of the CDR3 is TGTGCCAGCAGCCTAGCGGGGGCTGGGGCCAACGTCCTGACTTTC.

The chain carries TRBV7-7 and TRBJ2-3; 7 bases agree with TRBD2. Trimming at V came to 5 bases and at J to 3 bases, leaving 8 bases not matched to a gene. From germline, CDR1 is SSHAT and CDR2 FNYEAQ (reference sequence). This CDR3 has 15 amino acids. CDR3 coding DNA: TGTGCCAGCAGCGCTTCTGCGGGGGTAACAGATACGCAGTATTTT. It is translated as CASSASAGVTDTQYF.

The rearrangement links TRBV19 to TRBJ2-3; tentative D call: TRBD2 (5 bases). CDR3 length: 14 residues. Deletions cut 5 bases from V and 1 base from J, with 10 bases between. Per the germline V gene, CDR1 is LNHDA and CDR2 is SQIVND (reference sequence). The CDR3 region has the DNA TGTGCCAGTAGTGCCCATAGCGGCACAGATACGCAGTATTTT. Its translation: CASSAHSGTDTQYF.

The chain couples TRBV6-5 to TRBJ2-2; D unresolved. V was shortened by 6 bases and J by 9 bases, with 17 bases between the two germline ends. This CDR3 has 14 residues. Germline V CDR1 and CDR2: MNHEY, SVGAGI. CDR3 in DNA: TGTGCCAGCAGAAGTGACACGGCCGTCCGGGAGCTGTTTTTT. Amino acid sequence: CASRSDTAVRELFF.

The chain joins TRBV7-9 to TRBJ2-1; TRBD2 might be the D (5 bases). In germline, CDR1 is SEHNR, CDR2 FQNEAQ (reference sequence). The CDR3 length is 15 residues. V was pared by 4 bases and J by 7 bases, with 17 bases between. Written as DNA, the CDR3 is TGTGCCAGCAGCTCCCTAGGTGGGAGCAGGAATGAGCAGTTCTTC. Encoded protein: CASSSLGGSRNEQFF.

The chain carries TRBV28 and TRBJ1-5, with D possibly matching TRBD1 (6 bases). Trimming pared 2 bases from V and 3 bases from J, leaving 11 bases between. Per germline, CDR1 MDHEN and CDR2 SYDVKM. The CDR3 is 15 residues long. The DNA for the CDR3 is TGTGCCAGCAGTTTACCCACAGGGTCCAATCAGCCCCAGCATTTT. Its translation: CASSLPTGSNQPQHF.

V usage is TRBV5-1 and J usage is TRBJ2-2; 11 nucleotides line up with TRBD1. The length of the CDR3 is 15 residues. V lost 3 bases, J lost 5 bases, and 3 bases stayed unmatched. CDR1 and CDR2 from the germline V gene are SGHRS and YFSETQ. CDR3 sequence: CASSWGTGGTGELFF. DNA of the CDR3: TGCGCCAGCAGCTGGGGGACAGGGGGTACCGGGGAGCTGTTTTTT.

The CDR3 here is CASRLSDRNGYTF. The DNA of the CDR3 is TGTGCCAGCAGGCTTTCGGACAGAAATGGCTACACCTTC. The rearrangement uses TRBV6-1 and TRBJ1-2, with D possibly matching TRBD1 (6 bases). The CDR3 length is 13 residues. Germline CDR1 and CDR2: MNHNS and SASEGT. Trimming pared 6 bases from V and 6 bases from J, leaving 14 bases between.

The chain carries TRBV7-2 and TRBJ1-3; the D is unclear. Trimming stripped 5 bases from V and 0 bases from J, with 14 bases between. Germline V gene sequence: CDR1 SGHTA, CDR2 FQGNSA. CDR3 length: 16 residues. The CDR3 protein is CASSRQTLRSGNTIYF. DNA for the CDR3: TGTGCCAGCAGCCGACAAACTCTCCGCTCTGGAAACACCATATATTTT.

This rearrangement joins TRBV10-3 to TRBJ1-3; 11 bases match TRBD1. Germline V CDR1 and CDR2: ENHRY, SYGVKD. V lost 8 bases to trimming and J lost 4 bases; unmatched junction nucleotides: 7. The CDR3 extends over 15 amino acids. The CDR3 reads CAIQDRGRKGNTIYF. DNA of the CDR3: TGTGCCATCCAGGACAGGGGGCGTAAGGGAAACACCATATATTTT.

The V and J genes are TRBV2 and TRBJ2-3; 7 nucleotides match TRBD2. The V segment lost 8 bases and the J segment 0 bases; nucleotides outside the gene matches: 5. Germline values: CDR1 SNHLY, CDR2 FYNNEI. This CDR3 region has 14 residues. CDR3 loop: CASGGAGSTDTQYF. The CDR3 DNA follows: TGTGCCAGCGGAGGAGCGGGGAGCACAGATACGCAGTATTTT.

J is TRBJ1-4 and V is TRBV7-2; D gene uncertain. V lost 2 bases and J 8 bases, leaving 12 bases between the germline ends. Germline V gene lookup returns CDR1 SGHTA and CDR2 FQGNSA. The CDR3 has 14 residues. The CDR3 loop reads CASSLFGSIEKLFF. The CDR3 DNA sequence: TGTGCCAGCAGCTTATTCGGGTCGATAGAAAAACTGTTTTTT.

J is TRBJ1-1 and V is TRBV21-1. TRBV21-1 is annotated as a pseudogene. There are 14 residues in the CDR3. In nucleotides, the CDR3 is TGTGCCAGCAGCACAGCGGGAGGGGGCACTGAAGCTTTCTTT. Translated, it gives CASSTAGGGTEAFF.

The chain couples TRBV10-2 to TRBJ2-7, with D perhaps matching TRBD1 (6 bases). The germline V and J ends were trimmed by 6 bases and 3 bases, with 15 bases remaining between them. The CDR3 runs 14 residues. Germline V gene lookup returns CDR1 WSHSY and CDR2 SAAADI. This chain's CDR3 is CASRLVQGSYEQYF. Here the CDR3 DNA reads TGCGCCAGCAGACTTGTACAGGGTAGCTACGAGCAGTACTTC.

V usage is TRBV7-6 and J usage is TRBJ1-1; D uncertain. V dropped 5 bases and J dropped 2 bases, with 18 bases sitting between them. Germline lookup yields CDR1 SGHVS and CDR2 FNYEAQ. The CDR3 has 16 residues. The CDR3 sequence is CASSPTSAGGNTEAFF. DNA of the CDR3: TGTGCCAGCAGCCCTACGTCGGCAGGAGGAAACACTGAAGCTTTCTTT.